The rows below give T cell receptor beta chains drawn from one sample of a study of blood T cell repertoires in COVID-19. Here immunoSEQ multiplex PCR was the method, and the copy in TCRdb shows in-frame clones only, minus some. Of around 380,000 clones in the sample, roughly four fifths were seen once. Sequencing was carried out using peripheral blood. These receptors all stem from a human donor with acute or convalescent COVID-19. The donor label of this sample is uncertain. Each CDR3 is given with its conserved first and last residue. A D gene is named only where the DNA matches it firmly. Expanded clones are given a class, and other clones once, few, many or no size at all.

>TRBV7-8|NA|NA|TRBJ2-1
CASSSSTGPDEQFF
TGTGCCAGCAGCTCGTCGACAGGCCCGGATGAGCAGTTCTTC
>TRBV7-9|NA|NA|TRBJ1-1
CASSHTGSTEAFF
TGTGCCAGCAGCCACACAGGGAGCACTGAAGCTTTCTTT
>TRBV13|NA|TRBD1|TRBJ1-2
CASSQGVYGYTF
TGTGCCAGCAGTCAGGGGGTATATGGCTACACCTTC
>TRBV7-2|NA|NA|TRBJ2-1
CASSFASSSYNEQFF
TGTGCCAGCAGCTTTGCCTCGAGCTCCTACAATGAGCAGTTCTTC
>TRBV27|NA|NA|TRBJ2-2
CASSTTGLAGELFF
TGTGCCAGCAGCACAACAGGGTTAGCCGGGGAGCTGTTTTTT
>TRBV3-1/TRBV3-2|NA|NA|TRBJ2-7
CASSQESSDEQYF
TGTGCCAGCAGCCAAGAATCATCGGACGAGCAGTACTTC
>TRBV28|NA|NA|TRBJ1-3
CASVTGSGNTIYF
TGTGCCAGCGTGACCGGGTCTGGAAACACCATATATTTT
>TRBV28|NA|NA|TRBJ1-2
CASGTFRDKATNYGYTF
TGTGCCAGCGGAACATTCCGGGACAAAGCCACTAACTATGGCTACACCTTC
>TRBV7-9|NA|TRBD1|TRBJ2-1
CASSLARKGGADNEQFF
TGTGCCAGCAGCTTAGCACGGAAAGGGGGCGCGGACAATGAGCAGTTCTTC
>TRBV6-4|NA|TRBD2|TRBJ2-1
CASSAESGGEQFF
TGTGCCAGCAGTGCCGAATCGGGGGGTGAGCAGTTCTTC
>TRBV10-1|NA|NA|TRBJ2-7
CASSGTTGLAFKKQYF
TGCGCCAGCAGTGGGACGACAGGTCTAGCCTTTAAAAAGCAGTACTTC
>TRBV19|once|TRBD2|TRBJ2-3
CASRSTSGRSDTQYF
TGTGCCAGCCGGTCGACTAGCGGGAGATCGGATACGCAGTATTTT
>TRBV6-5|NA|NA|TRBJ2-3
CASAPARHFTDTQYF
TGTGCCAGCGCTCCGGCGAGGCATTTCACAGATACGCAGTATTTT
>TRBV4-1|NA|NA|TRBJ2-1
CASSPSGYSYNEQFF
TGCGCCAGCAGCCCAAGCGGGTACTCCTACAATGAGCAGTTCTTC
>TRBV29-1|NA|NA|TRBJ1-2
CSASDRTSYGYTF
TGCAGCGCTAGCGACAGGACATCCTATGGCTACACCTTC
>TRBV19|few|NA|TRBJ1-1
CASSISLGGRLGTEAFF
TGTGCCAGTAGTATCTCCCTCGGGGGTCGGCTGGGCACTGAAGCTTTCTTT
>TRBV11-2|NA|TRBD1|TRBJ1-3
CASSSRVVETGRSGNTIYF
TGTGCCAGCAGCTCCCGAGTCGTGGAGACAGGGAGGTCCGGAAACACCATATATTTT
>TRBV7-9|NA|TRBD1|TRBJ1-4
CASSLTGGFEKLFF
TGTGCCAGCAGCTTAACAGGGGGTTTTGAAAAACTGTTTTTT
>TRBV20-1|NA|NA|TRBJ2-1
CSASLADNEQFF
TGCAGTGCTAGTCTGGCAGACAATGAGCAGTTCTTC
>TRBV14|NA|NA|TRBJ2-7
CASSRRDSSSYEQYF
TGTGCCAGCAGCCGACGGGACTCAAGCTCCTACGAGCAGTACTTC
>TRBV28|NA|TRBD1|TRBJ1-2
CASSRQGGTYGYTF
TGTGCCAGCAGTCGACAGGGTGGTACCTATGGCTACACCTTC
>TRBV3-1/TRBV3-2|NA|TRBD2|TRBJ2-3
CASSRTAGLAADTQYF
TGTGCCAGCAGCCGAACAGCGGGGTTGGCGGCAGATACGCAGTATTTT
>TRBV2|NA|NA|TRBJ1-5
CASSEQGNQPQHF
TGTGCCAGCAGTGAACAGGGGAATCAGCCCCAGCATTTT
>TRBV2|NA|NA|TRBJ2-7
CASRDTRQEGPRF
TGTGCCAGCAGAGACACTCGACAGGAAGGACCGCGGTTC
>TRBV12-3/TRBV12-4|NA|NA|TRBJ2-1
CASSPRTNEQFF
TGTGCCAGCAGTCCTAGGACAAACGAGCAGTTCTTC
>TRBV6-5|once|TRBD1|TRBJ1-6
CASSYLGDSYNSPLHF
TGTGCCAGCAGTTACTTGGGGGACAGCTATAATTCACCCCTCCACTTT
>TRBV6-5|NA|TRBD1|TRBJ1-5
CASSRTGGDQPQHF
TGTGCCAGCTCCCGGACAGGGGGTGATCAGCCCCAGCATTTT
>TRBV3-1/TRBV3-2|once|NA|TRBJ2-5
CASSQNPRGETQYF
TGTGCCAGCAGCCAAAACCCGAGGGGGGAGACCCAGTACTTC
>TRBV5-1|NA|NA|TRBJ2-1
CASSLVSPGAYNEQFF
TGCGCCAGCAGCTTGGTTTCTCCGGGAGCTTACAATGAGCAGTTCTTC
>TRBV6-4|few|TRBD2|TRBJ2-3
CASSPDGTSGSPLLDTQYF
TGTGCCAGCAGTCCTGACGGGACTAGCGGGAGCCCTCTTTTAGATACGCAGTATTTT